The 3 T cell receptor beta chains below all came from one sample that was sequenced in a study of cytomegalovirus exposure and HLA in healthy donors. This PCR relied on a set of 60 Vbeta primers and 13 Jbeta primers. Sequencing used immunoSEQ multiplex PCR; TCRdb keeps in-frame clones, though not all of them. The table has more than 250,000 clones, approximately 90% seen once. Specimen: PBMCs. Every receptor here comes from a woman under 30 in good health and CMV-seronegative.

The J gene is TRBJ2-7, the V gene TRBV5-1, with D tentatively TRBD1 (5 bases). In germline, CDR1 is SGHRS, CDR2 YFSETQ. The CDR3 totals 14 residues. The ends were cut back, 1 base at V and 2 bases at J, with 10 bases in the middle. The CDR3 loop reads CASSLQQATYEQYF. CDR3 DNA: TGCGCCAGCAGCTTGCAACAGGCAACCTACGAGCAGTACTTC. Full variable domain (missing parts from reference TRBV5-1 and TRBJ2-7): KAGVTQTPRYLIKTRGQQVTLSCSPISGHRSVSWYQQTPGQGLQFLFEYFSETQRNKGNFPGRFSGRQFSNSRSEMNVSTLELGDSALYLCASSLQQATYEQYFGPGTRLTVT.

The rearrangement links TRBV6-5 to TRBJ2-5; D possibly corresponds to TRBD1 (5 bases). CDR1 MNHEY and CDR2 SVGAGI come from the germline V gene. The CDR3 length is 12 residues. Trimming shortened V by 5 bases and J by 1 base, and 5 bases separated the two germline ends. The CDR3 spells CASSQGQETQYF. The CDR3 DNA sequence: TGTGCCAGCAGTCAGGGCCAAGAGACCCAGTACTTC.

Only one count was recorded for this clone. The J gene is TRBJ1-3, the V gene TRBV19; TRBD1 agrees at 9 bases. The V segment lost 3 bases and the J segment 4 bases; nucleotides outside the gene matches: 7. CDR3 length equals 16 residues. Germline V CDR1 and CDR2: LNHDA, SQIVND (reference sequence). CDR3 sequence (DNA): TGTGCCAGTAGTATTGAAGGACAGGGGAGAGGAAACACCATATATTTT. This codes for CASSIEGQGRGNTIYF.